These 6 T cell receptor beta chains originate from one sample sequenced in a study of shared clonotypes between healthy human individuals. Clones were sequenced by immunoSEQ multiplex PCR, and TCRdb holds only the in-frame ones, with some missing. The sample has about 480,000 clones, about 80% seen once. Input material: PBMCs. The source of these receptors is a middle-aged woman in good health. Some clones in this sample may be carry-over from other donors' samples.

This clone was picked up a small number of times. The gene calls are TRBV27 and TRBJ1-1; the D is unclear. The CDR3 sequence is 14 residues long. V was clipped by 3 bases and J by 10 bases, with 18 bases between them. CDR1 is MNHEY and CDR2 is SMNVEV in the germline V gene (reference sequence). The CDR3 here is CASSFLPLTFGAFF. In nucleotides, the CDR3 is TGTGCCAGCAGTTTCCTCCCGTTGACTTTCGGAGCTTTCTTT.

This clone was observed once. The DNA for the CDR3 is TGTGCCAGCGTATTCCTTGGCAGCGGGGCCCGGGGCACGCAGTATTTT. Translated, it gives CASVFLGSGARGTQYF. The gene calls are TRBV27 and TRBJ2-3; 7 bases are a match to TRBD2. Trimming at V came to 8 bases and at J to 9 bases, leaving 20 bases not matched to a gene. CDR1 MNHEY and CDR2 SMNVEV come from the germline V gene (reference sequence). The CDR3 sequence is 16 residues long.

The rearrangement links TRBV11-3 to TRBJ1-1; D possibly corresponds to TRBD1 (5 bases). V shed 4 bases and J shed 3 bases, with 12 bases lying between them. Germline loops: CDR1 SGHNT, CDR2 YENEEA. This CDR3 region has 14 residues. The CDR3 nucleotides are TGTGCCAGCAGCTCAGGGTCCGGGGACACTGAAGCTTTCTTT. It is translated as CASSSGSGDTEAFF.

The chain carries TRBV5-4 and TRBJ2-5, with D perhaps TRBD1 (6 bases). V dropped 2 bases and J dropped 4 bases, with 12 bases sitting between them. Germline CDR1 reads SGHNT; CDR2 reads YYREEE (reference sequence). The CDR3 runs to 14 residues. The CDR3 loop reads CASSLQGSRETQYF. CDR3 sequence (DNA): TGTGCCAGCAGCTTACAGGGTTCACGAGAGACCCAGTACTTC.

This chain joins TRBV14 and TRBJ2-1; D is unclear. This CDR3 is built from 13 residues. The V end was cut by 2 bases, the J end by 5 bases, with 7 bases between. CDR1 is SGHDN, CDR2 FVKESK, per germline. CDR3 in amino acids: CASSQRLNNEQFF. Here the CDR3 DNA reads TGTGCCAGCAGCCAACGCCTCAACAATGAGCAGTTCTTC.

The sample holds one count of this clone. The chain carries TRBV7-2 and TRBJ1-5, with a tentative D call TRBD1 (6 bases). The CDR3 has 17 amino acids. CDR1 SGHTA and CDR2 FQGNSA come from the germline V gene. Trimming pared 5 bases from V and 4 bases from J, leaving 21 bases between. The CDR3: CASSRLSGQLTNQPQHF. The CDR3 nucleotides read TGTGCCAGCAGCCGACTTTCCGGACAGCTAACTAATCAGCCCCAGCATTTT.